The sequence of this T cell receptor beta chain was determined in a study of shared clonotypes between healthy human individuals. Sequencing used immunoSEQ multiplex PCR; TCRdb keeps in-frame clones, though not all of them. The table includes approximately 2,300,000 clones, about nine tenths detected once. Trimming at V came to 5 bases and at J to 3 bases, leaving 7 bases not matched to a gene. This CDR3 has 15 residues. The germline V gene encodes CDR1 MGHRA and CDR2 YSYEKL. This TCR derives from a man aged 18 to 29 in good health. Some clones in this sample may be carry-over from other donors' samples. The chain links TRBV4-1 to TRBJ1-5; TRBD1 agrees at 7 bases. The sequenced sample consisted of naive CD4+ T cells from PBMCs. Subset in this sample: CD45RA+ positively selected. The CDR3 reads CASSSTGTVNQPQHF. The CDR3 DNA follows: TGCGCCAGCAGCTCCACCGGGACAGTCAATCAGCCCCAGCATTTT.